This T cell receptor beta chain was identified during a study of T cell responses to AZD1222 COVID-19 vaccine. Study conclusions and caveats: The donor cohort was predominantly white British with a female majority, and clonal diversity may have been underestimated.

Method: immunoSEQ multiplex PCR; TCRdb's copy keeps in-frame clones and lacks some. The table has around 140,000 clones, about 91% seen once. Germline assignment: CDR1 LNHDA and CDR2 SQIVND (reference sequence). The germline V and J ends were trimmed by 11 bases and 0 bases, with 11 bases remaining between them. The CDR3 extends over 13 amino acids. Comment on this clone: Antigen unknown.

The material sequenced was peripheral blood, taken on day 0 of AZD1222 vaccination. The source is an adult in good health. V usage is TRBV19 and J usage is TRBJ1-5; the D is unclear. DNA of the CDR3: TGTGCCTCTGGGGTTGGTAGCAATCAGCCCCAGCATTTT. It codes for CASGVGSNQPQHF.